Listed here are 6 T cell receptor beta chains from one sample, sequenced in a study of cytomegalovirus exposure and HLA in healthy donors. PCR employed 60 Vbeta and 13 Jbeta primers. Assay used: immunoSEQ multiplex PCR; TCRdb lists only in-frame clones, some missing. The sample shows approximately 110,000 clones, around 67% of them seen only once. Sequences were obtained from PBMCs. Receptors originate from a man aged 55 to 69 in good health and CMV-seropositive.

The chain has TRBV5-1 and TRBJ2-3; 13 nucleotides line up with TRBD2. This CDR3 has 20 residues. In germline, CDR1 is SGHRS, CDR2 YFSETQ. V shed 4 bases and J 0 bases; nucleotides not matched to a gene: 14. CDR3 sequence: CASSPSGTSGDLLSTDTQYF. The CDR3 DNA follows: TGCGCCAGCAGCCCATCCGGGACTAGCGGGGACCTCTTGAGCACAGATACGCAGTATTTT.

CDR3 in DNA: TGTGCCGTACAGGCCCTGGCTTCGGCTAACTATGGCTACACCTTC. Translating gives CAVQALASANYGYTF. The chain has TRBV7-9 and TRBJ1-2; D is possibly TRBD1 (5 bases). Germline V lookup: CDR1 SEHNR, CDR2 FQNEAQ (reference sequence). The CDR3 is made up of 15 amino acids. V lost 11 bases, J lost 0 bases, and 19 bases lay in between.

This clone was picked up many times. This rearrangement joins TRBV6-5 to TRBJ2-4, with TRBD1 identical over 9 bases. Germline trimming cut 6 bases from V and 5 bases from J; bases unmatched to any gene: 8. The CDR3 is 15 residues long. Germline assignment: CDR1 MNHEY and CDR2 SVGAGI. CDR3 nucleotides: TGTGCCAGCAGGGCAGACAGGGGGAGCGAAAACATTCAGTACTTC. It yields the protein CASRADRGSENIQYF.

Only a few counts were recorded for this clone. The chain carries TRBV5-6 and TRBJ1-6; possibly TRBD1 for D (5 bases). CDR3 size: 14 residues. CDR1 is SGHDT and CDR2 is YYEEEE in the germline V gene. Trimming left V 0 bases short and J 8 bases short, with 9 bases between. CDR3 region: CASSLVQGDSPLHF. DNA for the CDR3: TGTGCCAGCAGCTTGGTTCAGGGCGATTCACCCCTCCACTTT.

The chain is built from TRBV11-1 and TRBJ2-5; D might be TRBD1 (6 bases). Germline loops: CDR1 SGHAT, CDR2 FQDESV (reference sequence). The CDR3 loop spans 13 amino acids. V dropped 2 bases and J dropped 5 bases, with 9 bases sitting between them. The CDR3 spells CASSLTGSETQYF. The CDR3, as DNA: TGTGCCAGCAGCTTAACAGGGTCGGAGACCCAGTACTTC.

The chain uses TRBV2 and TRBJ1-6; weak D call: TRBD1 (5 bases). Trimming removed 5 bases at V and 10 bases at J, with 15 bases between. Looked up from germline, CDR1 is SNHLY and CDR2 is FYNNEI. This CDR3 spans 14 amino acids. The DNA for the CDR3 is TGTGCCAGCAGTAGGGGAAAGATAGGGTCACCCCTCCACTTT. This sequence encodes CASSRGKIGSPLHF.